A selection of T cell receptor beta chains follows, all from one sample in a study of T cell changes during pregnancy in multiple sclerosis. Assay used: immunoSEQ multiplex PCR; TCRdb lists only in-frame clones, some missing. Found here are tens of thousands of clones, under 95% of them singletons; the top ten hold 1.5% to 2%. The specimen comprised peripheral blood, sampled in the first trimester of pregnancy. Receptors originate from a female donor in good health, enrolled as a control in a pregnancy study. Each CDR3 is given with its conserved first and last residue. The order of the fields is D gene, V gene, J gene, clone size, CDR3 DNA, CDR3 protein. D genes are given only for firm matches. For some rows the clone size is stated as once, few or many, or as a class when expanded; others skip it.

D gene: TRBD1
V gene: TRBV5-4
J gene: TRBJ1-6
clone size: .
CDR3 DNA: TGTGCCAGCAGGGGCAGGGGGCAGAATTCACCCCTCCACTTT
CDR3 protein: CASRGRGQNSPLHF

D gene: .
V gene: TRBV4-1
J gene: TRBJ2-2
clone size: .
CDR3 DNA: TGCGCCAGCAGGTCGACCCCGGGGTTTAACACCGGGGAGCTGTTTTTT
CDR3 protein: CASRSTPGFNTGELFF

D gene: .
V gene: TRBV5-8
J gene: TRBJ1-4
clone size: .
CDR3 DNA: TGTGCCAGCAGCCGGACTAGGCAAAGGGAAAAACTGTTTTTT
CDR3 protein: CASSRTRQREKLFF

D gene: .
V gene: TRBV9
J gene: TRBJ2-7
clone size: once
CDR3 DNA: TGTGCCAGCAGCGTATCCAGGTCGGACGAGCAGTACTTC
CDR3 protein: CASSVSRSDEQYF

D gene: .
V gene: TRBV7-2
J gene: TRBJ1-4
clone size: once
CDR3 DNA: TGTGCCAGCAGACGGACAGCAACTAATGAAAAACTGTTTTTT
CDR3 protein: CASRRTATNEKLFF

D gene: .
V gene: TRBV7-3
J gene: TRBJ2-3
clone size: .
CDR3 DNA: TGTGCCAGCAGCTATGGGCAGGGGGGAGATACGCAGTATTTT
CDR3 protein: CASSYGQGGDTQYF

D gene: .
V gene: TRBV6-5
J gene: TRBJ1-5
clone size: .
CDR3 DNA: TGTGCCAGCAGTTACGATTCGGCAGGTCCCCAGCATTTT
CDR3 protein: CASSYDSAGPQHF

D gene: .
V gene: TRBV7-7
J gene: TRBJ2-3
clone size: .
CDR3 DNA: TGTGCTAGCAGCCCGGTGGGGCAGGGAACAGATACGCAGTATTTT
CDR3 protein: CASSPVGQGTDTQYF

D gene: .
V gene: TRBV18
J gene: TRBJ1-2
clone size: few
CDR3 DNA: TGTGCCAGCTCACCCCCTCCACAGGACGGCTACACCTTC
CDR3 protein: CASSPPPQDGYTF

D gene: .
V gene: TRBV6-1
J gene: TRBJ1-2
clone size: .
CDR3 DNA: TGTGCCAGCTACAGGGTTAACTATGGCTACACCTTC
CDR3 protein: CASYRVNYGYTF

D gene: .
V gene: TRBV18
J gene: TRBJ2-7
clone size: .
CDR3 DNA: TGTGCCAGCTCACCATTAGGAGGGAATGACGAGCAGTACTTC
CDR3 protein: CASSPLGGNDEQYF

D gene: .
V gene: TRBV6-5
J gene: TRBJ1-6
clone size: .
CDR3 DNA: TGTGCCAGCAGTTACTCCGGAGTTACACCCCTCCACTTT
CDR3 protein: CASSYSGVTPLHF

D gene: .
V gene: TRBV4-2
J gene: TRBJ2-1
clone size: .
CDR3 DNA: TGTGCCAGCAGCCAAGAGAGAGAGCAGTTCTTC
CDR3 protein: CASSQEREQFF

D gene: .
V gene: TRBV29-1
J gene: TRBJ2-5
clone size: .
CDR3 DNA: TGCAGCGTTGATACGGGATCCGAGACCCAGTACTTC
CDR3 protein: CSVDTGSETQYF

D gene: TRBD1
V gene: TRBV29-1
J gene: TRBJ1-2
clone size: .
CDR3 DNA: TGCAGCACCCACAGGGGTGAGGCCGGCTACACCTTC
CDR3 protein: CSTHRGEAGYTF

D gene: TRBD1
V gene: TRBV28
J gene: TRBJ1-2
clone size: .
CDR3 DNA: TGTGCCAGCAGTTTACGGACAGGCGCCTATGGCTACACCTTC
CDR3 protein: CASSLRTGAYGYTF

D gene: .
V gene: TRBV7-9
J gene: TRBJ1-4
clone size: .
CDR3 DNA: TGTGCCAGCAGCCCCATGAGTACAGCTGCAAATGAAAAACTGTTTTTT
CDR3 protein: CASSPMSTAANEKLFF

D gene: TRBD1
V gene: TRBV30
J gene: TRBJ1-2
clone size: .
CDR3 DNA: TGTGCCTGGAGTCGTCCCGGGACAGGCTATGGCTACACCTTC
CDR3 protein: CAWSRPGTGYGYTF

D gene: .
V gene: TRBV6-5
J gene: TRBJ1-1
clone size: .
CDR3 DNA: TGTGCCACCTCAATTGGGGGGACCAACACTGAAGCTTTCTTC
CDR3 protein: CATSIGGTNTEAFF

D gene: TRBD1
V gene: TRBV27
J gene: TRBJ1-6
clone size: .
CDR3 DNA: TGTGCCAGCAGTTCGGGACAGCATAATTCACCCCTCCACTTT
CDR3 protein: CASSSGQHNSPLHF

D gene: .
V gene: TRBV27
J gene: TRBJ1-2
clone size: .
CDR3 DNA: TGTGCCAGGCCAGGCCCGGGGGGCAGGGCGGACTATGGCTACACCTTC
CDR3 protein: CARPGPGGRADYGYTF

D gene: TRBD1
V gene: TRBV4-3
J gene: TRBJ1-1
clone size: .
CDR3 DNA: TGCGCCAGCAGCCAAGGTGCAGGGGGAGGGAACACTGAAGCTTTCTTT
CDR3 protein: CASSQGAGGGNTEAFF

D gene: .
V gene: TRBV15
J gene: TRBJ1-1
clone size: once
CDR3 DNA: TGTGCCACCAGCAGGAGGGGTGGAATGGGGGGGGGCACTGAAGCTTTCTTT
CDR3 protein: CATSRRGGMGGGTEAFF

D gene: .
V gene: TRBV13
J gene: TRBJ2-5
clone size: few
CDR3 DNA: TGTGCCAGCTCCCGCCTCGGGGAGACCCAGTACTTC
CDR3 protein: CASSRLGETQYF

D gene: TRBD2
V gene: TRBV7-2
J gene: TRBJ2-5
clone size: once
CDR3 DNA: TGTGCCAGCAGCTTATCGACTAGCGGGGGGGCGTGGGAGACCCAGTACTTC
CDR3 protein: CASSLSTSGGAWETQYF

D gene: .
V gene: TRBV7-2
J gene: TRBJ1-1
clone size: .
CDR3 DNA: TGTGCCAGCAGCTTAGCCAGGGTGGATGCTTTCTTT
CDR3 protein: CASSLARVDAFF

D gene: .
V gene: TRBV5-1
J gene: TRBJ2-5
clone size: .
CDR3 DNA: TGCGCCAGCAGCTTGGTGAGCCCGTCAGAGACCCAGTACTTC
CDR3 protein: CASSLVSPSETQYF

D gene: .
V gene: TRBV7-9
J gene: TRBJ1-1
clone size: .
CDR3 DNA: TGTGCCAGCAGCTTGGCAGGGGCGAGCACTGAAGCTTTCTTT
CDR3 protein: CASSLAGASTEAFF

D gene: TRBD1
V gene: TRBV7-9
J gene: TRBJ2-5
clone size: .
CDR3 DNA: TGTGCCAGCAGCTTAGGACAGGGGGCAGAGACCCAGTACTTC
CDR3 protein: CASSLGQGAETQYF

D gene: TRBD1
V gene: TRBV4-1
J gene: TRBJ1-2
clone size: few
CDR3 DNA: TGCGCCAGCAGCCAAGATACCGGACAGGATTTGCCCTACACCTTC
CDR3 protein: CASSQDTGQDLPYTF

D gene: .
V gene: TRBV19
J gene: TRBJ2-6
clone size: .
CDR3 DNA: TGTGCCAGTAGTATATACAACTCTGGGGCCAACGTCCTGACTTTC
CDR3 protein: CASSIYNSGANVLTF

D gene: TRBD1
V gene: TRBV11-2
J gene: TRBJ2-1
clone size: .
CDR3 DNA: TGTGCCAGCAGCCCCCGGGACAGGGGGGGTTTATTTTCTAATGAGCAGTTCTTC
CDR3 protein: CASSPRDRGGLFSNEQFF

D gene: .
V gene: TRBV30
J gene: TRBJ2-1
clone size: once
CDR3 DNA: TGTGCCCAGGGCCATTCGGAAGGCTCCTACAATGAGCAGTTCTTC
CDR3 protein: CAQGHSEGSYNEQFF

D gene: TRBD2
V gene: TRBV6-5
J gene: TRBJ2-7
clone size: .
CDR3 DNA: TGTGCCAGCAGCCTACGGGGGGAATGGAACGAGCAGTACTTC
CDR3 protein: CASSLRGEWNEQYF

D gene: .
V gene: TRBV18
J gene: TRBJ1-2
clone size: .
CDR3 DNA: TGTGCCAGCTCACCCAATTCGGGAACCTATGGCTACACCTTC
CDR3 protein: CASSPNSGTYGYTF

D gene: .
V gene: TRBV7-8
J gene: TRBJ2-4
clone size: .
CDR3 DNA: TGTGCCAGCAGCTTTGAACAGGCGAACATTCAGTACTTC
CDR3 protein: CASSFEQANIQYF

D gene: TRBD1
V gene: TRBV7-6
J gene: TRBJ1-1
clone size: once
CDR3 DNA: TGTGCCAGCAGTCATCCAGGGGGCAACACTGAAGCTTTCTTT
CDR3 protein: CASSHPGGNTEAFF

D gene: .
V gene: TRBV7-3
J gene: TRBJ2-6
clone size: once
CDR3 DNA: TGTGCCAGCAGCTTAGGGGCAGGGTACTCTGGGGCCAACGTCCTGACTTTC
CDR3 protein: CASSLGAGYSGANVLTF

D gene: .
V gene: TRBV28
J gene: TRBJ2-7
clone size: once
CDR3 DNA: TGTGCCAGCAGGGTAGCAGGGCGGTACGAGCAGTACTTC
CDR3 protein: CASRVAGRYEQYF

D gene: .
V gene: TRBV6-5
J gene: TRBJ2-7
clone size: .
CDR3 DNA: TGTGCCAGCAGTTACTCGGGCGTAGAGGGGCAGTACTTC
CDR3 protein: CASSYSGVEGQYF

D gene: .
V gene: TRBV11-2
J gene: TRBJ2-5
clone size: .
CDR3 DNA: TGTGCCAGCAGCACCTCTGGGGGGGCGGGAGAGACCCAGTACTTC
CDR3 protein: CASSTSGGAGETQYF

D gene: TRBD2
V gene: TRBV28
J gene: TRBJ2-1
clone size: .
CDR3 DNA: TGTGCCAGCGAGAGCGGGGGGCCTTACAATGAGCAGTTCTTC
CDR3 protein: CASESGGPYNEQFF

D gene: .
V gene: TRBV6-1
J gene: TRBJ2-7
clone size: .
CDR3 DNA: TGTGCCAGCAGTGAATTACTGCTAAGCTCCTACGAGCAGTACTTC
CDR3 protein: CASSELLLSSYEQYF

D gene: .
V gene: TRBV7-9
J gene: TRBJ1-1
clone size: .
CDR3 DNA: TGTGCCAGCCGAAGAGGGGGGAACACTGAAGCTTTCTTT
CDR3 protein: CASRRGGNTEAFF

D gene: TRBD1
V gene: TRBV6-5
J gene: TRBJ1-5
clone size: .
CDR3 DNA: TGTGCCAGCAGTCCCGGACAGGGCGAGAATCAGCCCCAGCATTTT
CDR3 protein: CASSPGQGENQPQHF

D gene: TRBD1
V gene: TRBV7-6
J gene: TRBJ2-1
clone size: .
CDR3 DNA: TGTGCCAGCAGCTCGGGGACAGGGGGGGGCAATGAGCAGTTCTTC
CDR3 protein: CASSSGTGGGNEQFF

D gene: TRBD1
V gene: TRBV5-4
J gene: TRBJ2-3
clone size: .
CDR3 DNA: TGTGCCAGCAGCAGGGACAGACCCACAGATACGCAGTATTTT
CDR3 protein: CASSRDRPTDTQYF

D gene: TRBD1
V gene: TRBV27
J gene: TRBJ1-1
clone size: .
CDR3 DNA: TGTGCCAGCACCCACAGGGGGGGAAACACTGAAGCTTTCTTT
CDR3 protein: CASTHRGGNTEAFF

D gene: .
V gene: TRBV4-2
J gene: TRBJ2-1
clone size: .
CDR3 DNA: TGTGCCAGCAGGACACCGGGGATTGGTGAGCAGTTCTTC
CDR3 protein: CASRTPGIGEQFF

D gene: .
V gene: TRBV7-9
J gene: TRBJ1-6
clone size: .
CDR3 DNA: TGTGCCAGCAGCTTGGGACACCAACTAAATTCACCCCTCCACTTT
CDR3 protein: CASSLGHQLNSPLHF

D gene: .
V gene: TRBV7-2
J gene: TRBJ2-6
clone size: once
CDR3 DNA: TGTGCCAGCAGCTTTACGGCGGGCGGGGCCAACGTCCTGACTTTC
CDR3 protein: CASSFTAGGANVLTF

D gene: TRBD1
V gene: TRBV20-1
J gene: TRBJ2-7
clone size: .
CDR3 DNA: TGCAGTGCCTCCGACAGGGACGAGCAGTACTTC
CDR3 protein: CSASDRDEQYF

D gene: .
V gene: TRBV6-1
J gene: TRBJ2-6
clone size: .
CDR3 DNA: TGTGCCAGCAGGACAGCAACTGGGGCCAACGTCCTGACTTTC
CDR3 protein: CASRTATGANVLTF

D gene: TRBD1
V gene: TRBV5-6
J gene: TRBJ1-2
clone size: .
CDR3 DNA: TGTGCCAGCAGCCGCGGGACAGACTATGGCTACACCTTC
CDR3 protein: CASSRGTDYGYTF

D gene: .
V gene: TRBV7-6
J gene: TRBJ2-3
clone size: .
CDR3 DNA: TGTGCCAGCAGCTTAGTTCCCGTAGATACGCAGTATTTT
CDR3 protein: CASSLVPVDTQYF

D gene: .
V gene: TRBV29-1
J gene: TRBJ2-1
clone size: .
CDR3 DNA: TGCAGCGTTATTGTTGGGAGTGATGAGCAGTTCTTC
CDR3 protein: CSVIVGSDEQFF

D gene: .
V gene: TRBV5-1
J gene: TRBJ2-5
clone size: once
CDR3 DNA: TGCGCCAGCAGCTTGGTCGGGATAAACCAAGAGACCCAGTACTTC
CDR3 protein: CASSLVGINQETQYF